One sample yielded the 13 T cell receptor beta chains listed below, sequenced in a study of Ad26.COV2.S vaccination and SARS-CoV-2 variants. Some clones are missing from TCRdb's copy, which holds only in-frame ones; the method was immunoSEQ multiplex PCR. Here the sample spans about 350,000 clones, 92% being singletons. Sequenced material: peripheral blood, taken after recovery from COVID-19. The receptor set was obtained from a human donor who had recovered from COVID-19.

This chain connects TRBV7-8 to TRBJ2-7, with 8 bases fitting TRBD1. V lost 5 bases, J lost 0 bases, and 6 bases stayed unmatched. The CDR3 length is 15 residues. The germline V gene has CDR1 SGHVS and CDR2 FQNEAQ. CDR3 in amino acids: CASSPRDRSSYEQYF. The DNA for the CDR3 is TGTGCCAGCAGCCCGCGGGACAGGAGCTCCTACGAGCAGTACTTC.

The rearrangement uses TRBV18 and TRBJ1-1, with D perhaps TRBD1 (5 bases). Germline CDR1 reads KGHSH; CDR2 reads LQKENI. The CDR3 has 15 amino acids. The V end lost 6 bases, the J end lost 2 bases, and 16 bases lay between the germline ends. CDR3 sequence reads: CASSPGQTSNTEAFF. For the CDR3, the DNA is TGTGCCAGCTCGCCCGGACAAACTTCAAACACTGAAGCTTTCTTT.

The chain couples TRBV6-2 or TRBV6-3 to TRBJ1-1; weak D call: TRBD1 (5 bases). The V end was cut by 5 bases, the J end by 1 base, with 11 bases between. The CDR3 is made up of 14 amino acids. Per germline, CDR1 MNHEY and CDR2 SVGEGT. CDR3 loop: CASSIAGQNTEAFF. The CDR3, as DNA: TGTGCCAGCAGTATTGCAGGACAGAACACTGAAGCTTTCTTT.

The rearrangement uses TRBV7-9 and TRBJ2-1, with a tentative D call TRBD2 (6 bases). Trimming removed 0 bases at V and 10 bases at J, with 10 bases between. The germline CDR1 and CDR2 sequences are SEHNR and FQNEAQ (reference sequence). The CDR3 loop spans 13 amino acids. CDR3: CASSLAGGKEQFF. The CDR3 DNA follows: TGTGCCAGCAGCTTAGCCGGGGGTAAAGAGCAGTTCTTC. The variable domain in full, completed from reference TRBV7-9 and TRBJ2-1, reads DTGVSQNPRHKITKRGQNVTFRCDPISEHNRLYWYRQTLGQGPEFLTYFQNEAQLEKSRLLSDRFSAERPKGSFSTLEIQRTEQGDSAMYLCASSLAGGKEQFFGPGTRLTVL.

The rearrangement joins TRBV7-9 to TRBJ2-6, with a tentative D call TRBD2 (5 bases). The germline V gene encodes CDR1 SEHNR and CDR2 FQNEAQ (reference sequence). The V and J ends lost 7 bases and 3 bases respectively, with 13 bases between them. This CDR3 comprises 15 residues. As DNA, the CDR3 is TGTGCCAGCATCACGAGGGAAAGTGGGGCCAACGTCCTGACTTTC. This gives the protein CASITRESGANVLTF.

Concerning this clone itself: The junction differs from germline at one of its ends, possibly a read error. This rearrangement joins TRBV7-7 to TRBJ1-1; D is undetermined. The germline V gene encodes CDR1 SSHAT and CDR2 FNYEAQ (reference sequence). This CDR3 has 14 residues. As DNA, the CDR3 is TGTGCTAGCAGCTTATGGCGAAGTTGGGCTGAAGCTTTCTTT. It specifies CASSLWRSWAEAFF.

The chain combines TRBV9 with TRBJ1-4, with 8 nucleotides matching TRBD1. V trimming: 4 bases; J trimming: 7 bases; junction bases outside the gene matches: 12. CDR1 is SGDLS and CDR2 is YYNGEE in the germline V gene. The CDR3 length is 16 residues. This CDR3 is CASSSSDRARREKLFF. As DNA, the CDR3 is TGTGCCAGCAGCTCCTCGGACAGGGCTCGGCGTGAAAAACTGTTTTTT.

The DNA for the CDR3 is TGTGCCAGCAGCGTAGGGGAGGGACAGGGAGGGTCACCCCTCCACTTT. Translating it yields CASSVGEGQGGSPLHF. The chain employs TRBV9 and TRBJ1-6, with TRBD1 matching over 9 bases. CDR3 length: 16 residues. Trimming at V came to 0 bases and at J to 10 bases, leaving 8 bases not matched to a gene. Germline loops: CDR1 SGDLS, CDR2 YYNGEE.

The V call is TRBV5-1, the J call TRBJ2-4; D gene ambiguous. Per germline, CDR1 SGHRS and CDR2 YFSETQ. CDR3 length equals 14 residues. Trimming stripped 0 bases from V and 2 bases from J, with 6 bases between. The CDR3 protein is CASSLGRPKNIQYF. The CDR3, as DNA: TGCGCCAGCAGCTTGGGACGGCCCAAAAACATTCAGTACTTC.

This chain connects TRBV19 to TRBJ2-1; the D gene is possibly TRBD2 (7 bases). The germline V and J ends were trimmed by 3 bases and 0 bases, with 15 bases remaining between them. CDR1 LNHDA and CDR2 SQIVND come from the germline V gene (reference sequence). This CDR3 is built from 17 residues. The CDR3 region is CASSIAAGAASYNEQFF. CDR3 sequence (DNA): TGTGCCAGTAGTATCGCGGCGGGGGCCGCCTCCTACAATGAGCAGTTCTTC.

This chain links TRBV29-1 with TRBJ2-1; D is unclear. Germline loops: CDR1 SQVTM, CDR2 ANQGSEA. The CDR3 sequence is 13 residues long. The V gene lost 4 bases and the J gene lost 9 bases, with 16 bases spanning the gap. CDR3 DNA: TGCAGCGTTGCACAGATCCTAGGAACTGAGCAGTTCTTC. It encodes CSVAQILGTEQFF.

This chain joins TRBV9 and TRBJ1-2; perhaps TRBD1 as D (6 bases). Germline loops: CDR1 SGDLS, CDR2 YYNGEE. The ends were cut back, 5 bases at V and 2 bases at J, with 10 bases in the middle. The CDR3 sequence is 13 residues long. This CDR3 reads CASRHRDNYGYTF. The CDR3 bases are TGTGCCAGCAGACACAGGGACAACTATGGCTACACCTTC.

The chain uses TRBV27 and TRBJ1-1; D is ambiguous. Trimming took 2 bases from V and 7 from J, leaving 11 bases between them. There are 13 residues in the CDR3. In germline, CDR1 is MNHEY, CDR2 SMNVEV (reference sequence). For the CDR3, the DNA is TGTGCCAGCAGTTTAGGTCCGCTTAATGAAGCTTTCTTT. It codes for CASSLGPLNEAFF.